Each of the 32 T cell receptor beta chains below was sequenced from the same sample in a study of blood T cell repertoires in COVID-19. Libraries were prepared by immunoSEQ multiplex PCR; TCRdb keeps only in-frame clonotypes and omits some of them. Of 110,000 to 150,000 clones in the sample, 60% to 85% were seen once. Input material: peripheral blood. The receptors stem from a woman in her sixties or seventies with acute or convalescent COVID-19.

This chain links TRBV30 with TRBJ1-1; TRBD1 is a possible D gene (6 bases). CDR3 length equals 16 residues. Germline assignment: CDR1 GTSNPN and CDR2 SVGIG (reference sequence). Trimming removed 3 bases at V and 1 base at J, with 18 bases between. In nucleotides, the CDR3 is TGTGCCTGGAGATGGGGGCCTCCCCGGAGGAACACTGAAGCTTTCTTT. Its protein is CAWRWGPPRRNTEAFF.

The rearrangement uses TRBV10-3 and TRBJ1-5, with no clear D. The CDR3 has 14 amino acids. The V end was cut by 3 bases, the J end by 7 bases, with 13 bases between. Germline loops: CDR1 ENHRY, CDR2 SYGVKD. CDR3 DNA sequence: TGTGCCATCAGTGACGGGATTTCCAGCCAGCCCCAGCATTTT. Amino acids: CAISDGISSQPQHF.

In its sample, this clone was seen a few times. The V call is TRBV30, the J call TRBJ2-7; 7 nucleotides align to TRBD1. Germline V gene lookup returns CDR1 GTSNPN and CDR2 SVGIG (reference sequence). V lost 5 bases and J lost 9; bases outside the gene matches: 7. CDR3 size: 11 residues. The CDR3 protein is CAWFEGAVQYF. Written as DNA, the CDR3 is TGTGCCTGGTTTGAGGGGGCAGTGCAGTACTTC.

The V and J genes are TRBV5-1 and TRBJ1-2; 7 positions agree with TRBD1. Germline lookup yields CDR1 SGHRS and CDR2 YFSETQ. This CDR3 has 13 amino acids. Losses at the gene ends were 5 bases for V and 4 bases for J; bases not matched to a gene: 5. In nucleotides, the CDR3 is TGCGCCAGCAGTCCAGGGGGATTCTATGGCTACACCTTC. Translating gives CASSPGGFYGYTF.

The chain is built from TRBV27 and TRBJ1-5; 8 bases map to TRBD1. The V and J ends lost 5 bases and 6 bases, in that order; junction bases with no gene match: 6. This CDR3 region has 14 residues. The germline gives CDR1 MNHEY, CDR2 SMNVEV (reference sequence). The chain's CDR3 is CASSADRVRQPQHF. As DNA, the CDR3 is TGTGCCAGCAGTGCGGACAGGGTGCGTCAGCCCCAGCATTTT.

V usage is TRBV28 and J usage is TRBJ2-2; possible D gene TRBD1, 6 bases. The germline CDR1 and CDR2 sequences are MDHEN and SYDVKM. The germline V and J ends were trimmed by 3 bases and 7 bases, with 18 bases remaining between them. This CDR3 is built from 16 residues. The CDR3 spells CASSFFTRGNGGELFF. CDR3 DNA: TGTGCCAGCAGTTTTTTTACGAGGGGGAATGGCGGGGAGCTGTTTTTT.

V gene TRBV19 combines with J gene TRBJ2-7, with D tentatively TRBD2 (6 bases). Germline assignment: CDR1 LNHDA and CDR2 SQIVND (reference sequence). The CDR3 length is 14 residues. V dropped 1 base and J dropped 2 bases, with 9 bases sitting between them. As DNA, the CDR3 is TGTGCCAGTAGTATAGGTAGCGGACCCTACGAGCAGTACTTC. It translates to CASSIGSGPYEQYF.

CDR3 protein: CAWSPSDRGPIALYSNQPQHF. For the CDR3, the DNA is TGTGCCTGGAGTCCCTCGGACAGGGGACCAATTGCCCTGTATAGCAATCAGCCCCAGCATTTT. The rearrangement links TRBV30 to TRBJ1-5; the match to TRBD1 covers 9 bases. V lost 2 bases and J lost 0; bases outside the gene matches: 20. CDR3 length: 21 amino acids. In germline, CDR1 is GTSNPN, CDR2 SVGIG (reference sequence).

The chain recombines TRBV7-2 with TRBJ1-5; possibly TRBD1 for D (6 bases). Germline V gene sequence: CDR1 SGHTA, CDR2 FQGNSA. Trimming took 4 bases from V and 1 from J, leaving 14 bases between them. The CDR3 is made up of 16 amino acids. The CDR3 protein is CASSSVPTGSNQPQHF. CDR3 in DNA: TGTGCCAGCAGCTCGGTCCCTACAGGGAGCAATCAGCCCCAGCATTTT.

The rearrangement uses TRBV30 and TRBJ2-7; 10 positions match TRBD2. The V and J ends lost 5 bases and 0 bases, in that order; junction bases with no gene match: 10. Germline V gives CDR1 GTSNPN, CDR2 SVGIG (reference sequence). The CDR3 loop spans 16 amino acids. The CDR3 bases are TGTGCCTGGGGAGGGCCTAGCGGGAGTAGCTCCTACGAGCAGTACTTC. Its translation is CAWGGPSGSSSYEQYF.

This clone was seen a few times. J is TRBJ2-3 and V is TRBV6-5, with D maybe TRBD1 (5 bases). Trimming cost V 6 bases and J 1 base, with 14 bases left between them. This CDR3 has 15 amino acids. The germline V gene has CDR1 MNHEY and CDR2 SVGAGI. The CDR3: CASSLPGSGTDTQYF. CDR3 bases: TGTGCCAGCAGCCTCCCAGGGTCGGGCACAGATACGCAGTATTTT.

CDR3 sequence (DNA): TGTGCCAGCAGCTTGGAGGGACTAGCGGGAGATGAGCAGTTCTTC. This encodes CASSLEGLAGDEQFF. V gene TRBV5-5 combines with J gene TRBJ2-1, with 14 positions matching TRBD2. The CDR3 is 15 residues long. The V segment lost 0 bases and the J segment 8 bases; nucleotides outside the gene matches: 1. Germline lookup yields CDR1 SGHKS and CDR2 YYEKEE (reference sequence).

V is TRBV21-1 and J is TRBJ2-7; the D call TRBD2 from the table was never checked on the DNA. TRBV21-1 is given as a pseudogene. The CDR3 loop spans 19 amino acids. Here the CDR3 DNA reads TGTGCCAGCAGCAAAGCGGGGTCCCTAGTCGCTAGCGGGGGCACTGGGCAGTACTTC. This sequence encodes CASSKAGSLVASGGTGQYF.

This sequence joins TRBV20-1 and TRBJ1-5, with D perhaps matching TRBD1 (5 bases). Trimming took off 3 bases at V and 0 bases at J, with 12 bases between the two ends. CDR3 length equals 15 residues. CDR1 and CDR2 (germline): DFQATT, SNEGSKA (reference sequence). The chain's CDR3 is CSASPLDSSNQPQHF. CDR3 nucleotide sequence: TGCAGTGCTAGTCCTCTAGACAGTAGCAATCAGCCCCAGCATTTT.

The chain's CDR3 is CASSQEGGPGIKNIQYF. Written as DNA, the CDR3 is TGCGCCAGCAGCCAAGAGGGGGGGCCGGGGATAAAAAACATTCAGTACTTC. The chain combines TRBV4-1 with TRBJ2-4; possible D gene TRBD2, 7 bases. The CDR3 sequence is 17 residues long. Germline V gene lookup returns CDR1 MGHRA and CDR2 YSYEKL. V gave up 0 bases and J gave up 4 bases, with 16 bases separating them.

This chain links TRBV15 with TRBJ1-2; 8 bases match TRBD1. The ends lost 6 bases at V and 4 bases at J; junction bases unmatched: 16. There are 17 residues in the CDR3. Looked up from germline, CDR1 is LNHNV and CDR2 is YYDKDF (reference sequence). The chain's CDR3 is CATRPGQAAPPGYGYTF. CDR3 coding DNA: TGTGCCACCAGGCCGGGACAGGCTGCCCCTCCAGGCTATGGCTACACCTTC.

This clone came up a few times. The gene calls are TRBV5-6 and TRBJ1-5; 9 bases are shared with TRBD1. The V segment lost 1 base and the J segment 5 bases; nucleotides outside the gene matches: 10. CDR3 size: 17 residues. Germline CDR1 SGHDT, CDR2 YYEEEE. The CDR3 here is CASSLTTGGRIDQPQHF. CDR3 DNA sequence: TGTGCCAGCAGCTTGACTACAGGGGGCCGCATTGATCAGCCCCAGCATTTT.

This chain links TRBV7-2 with TRBJ1-2, with D possibly matching TRBD1 (6 bases). Germline values: CDR1 SGHTA, CDR2 FQGNSA. V lost 1 base to trimming and J lost 6 bases, with 15 bases between them. The CDR3 sequence is 15 residues long. CDR3 loop: CASSLVMTGGHGYTF. For the CDR3, the DNA is TGTGCCAGCAGCTTAGTGATGACAGGAGGACATGGCTACACCTTC.

The J gene is TRBJ2-3, the V gene TRBV15; 7 bases are shared with TRBD2. The V gene's germline CDR1 is LNHNV and CDR2 YYDKDF (reference sequence). The CDR3 sequence is 17 residues long. Germline trimming cut 5 bases from V and 3 bases from J; bases unmatched to any gene: 14. The CDR3: CATSEPWTRNPTDTQYF. In nucleotides, the CDR3 is TGTGCCACCAGCGAGCCCTGGACTAGAAACCCGACAGATACGCAGTATTTT.

V usage is TRBV9 and J usage is TRBJ2-1; D is ambiguous. The CDR3 runs 15 residues. CDR1 is SGDLS, CDR2 YYNGEE, per germline. V was trimmed by 4 bases and J by 2 bases, leaving 13 bases between them. The CDR3 is CASSKISFPYNEQFF. In DNA, the CDR3 is TGTGCCAGCAGCAAAATTTCTTTCCCCTACAATGAGCAGTTCTTC.

J is TRBJ2-3 and V is TRBV3-1 (or the pseudogene TRBV3-2); TRBD2 aligns across 8 bases. V shed 4 bases and J 5 bases; nucleotides not matched to a gene: 2. The CDR3 has 13 residues. The germline gives CDR1 LGHDT, CDR2 YNNKEL (reference sequence). The DNA for the CDR3 is TGTGCCAGCAGCCCGAGCGGGAGAGATACGCAGTATTTT. Its protein is CASSPSGRDTQYF.

This clone showed up just once. V gene TRBV2 combines with J gene TRBJ1-3; D is perhaps TRBD1 (5 bases). The CDR3 is 15 residues long. From germline, CDR1 is SNHLY and CDR2 FYNNEI. Trimming stripped 3 bases from V and 0 bases from J, with 9 bases between. CDR3 nucleotides: TGTGCCAGCAGTGACCTGGGGCGCTCTGGAAACACCATATATTTT. Translating gives CASSDLGRSGNTIYF.

The rearrangement links TRBV7-9 to TRBJ2-7, with 7 bases that match TRBD2. J gave up 3 bases and V 3 bases, and 11 bases lay outside the gene matches. The CDR3 sequence is 16 residues long. CDR1 SEHNR and CDR2 FQNEAQ come from the germline V gene (reference sequence). The DNA of the CDR3 is TGTGCCAGCAGCTTCCTGACGGGGCAGCGGGGCTACGAGCAGTACTTC. Encoded protein: CASSFLTGQRGYEQYF.

The chain is built from TRBV6-5 and TRBJ1-5; D not resolved. The CDR3 totals 15 residues. Trimming removed 5 bases from V and 7 bases from J, with 18 bases in between. Germline lookup yields CDR1 MNHEY and CDR2 SVGAGI. The CDR3, as DNA: TGTGCCAGCAGTCGCAAGTGGGAGGGTGAGCAGCCCCAGCATTTT. Its translation is CASSRKWEGEQPQHF.

Only a few counts were recorded for this clone. The V and J genes are TRBV4-1 and TRBJ1-4; TRBD1 matches 7 bases. The V and J ends lost 2 bases and 2 bases, in that order; junction bases with no gene match: 5. CDR1 is MGHRA, CDR2 YSYEKL, per germline. The CDR3 has 16 residues. The CDR3 sequence is CASSQPYRGTNEKLFF. CDR3 nucleotide sequence: TGCGCCAGCAGCCAACCTTACAGGGGCACTAATGAAAAACTGTTTTTT.

The J gene is TRBJ1-2, the V gene TRBV11-2, with 7 nucleotides matching TRBD1. CDR3 size: 14 residues. Germline V gene lookup returns CDR1 SGHAT and CDR2 FQNNGV. V gave up 4 bases and J gave up 0 bases; unmatched junction bases: 2. The CDR3 region is CASSWDRTNYGYTF. Written as DNA, the CDR3 is TGTGCCAGCAGCTGGGACAGAACTAACTATGGCTACACCTTC.

The V call is TRBV19, the J call TRBJ2-1; TRBD2 agrees at 11 bases. The CDR3 has 20 residues. J was trimmed by 1 base and V by 4 bases; bases with no gene match: 15. The germline CDR1 and CDR2 sequences are LNHDA and SQIVND (reference sequence). The chain's CDR3 is CASSTERTSGLKGSYNEQFF. CDR3 DNA: TGTGCCAGTAGTACCGAAAGGACTAGCGGGCTAAAGGGGTCCTACAATGAGCAGTTCTTC.

This clone appeared a few times. The chain employs TRBV19 and TRBJ2-7; tentative D call: TRBD1 (5 bases). The V end lost 0 bases, the J end lost 4 bases, and 7 bases lay between the germline ends. The CDR3 extends over 13 amino acids. From germline, CDR1 is LNHDA and CDR2 SQIVND (reference sequence). The CDR3 DNA is TGTGCCAGTAGTATAGAAGCAGGGTACGAGCAGTACTTC. Amino acids: CASSIEAGYEQYF. The whole variable domain, filled in from reference TRBV19 and TRBJ2-7, reads DGGITQSPKYLFRKEGQNVTLSCEQNLNHDAMYWYRQDPGQGLRLIYYSQIVNDFQKGDIAEGYSVSREKKESFPLTVTSAQKNPTAFYLCASSIEAGYEQYFGPGTRLTVT.

In its sample, this clone was seen a few times. The chain couples TRBV4-2 to TRBJ2-7; 13 nucleotides agree with TRBD2. V shed 0 bases and J 3 bases; nucleotides not matched to a gene: 2. Germline V gives CDR1 LGHNA, CDR2 YNFKEQ. The CDR3 runs to 16 residues. CDR3: CASSQDRLAGGYEQYF. CDR3 nucleotides: TGTGCCAGCAGCCAAGATCGACTAGCGGGAGGCTACGAGCAGTACTTC.

The rearrangement joins TRBV7-9 to TRBJ2-7; a weak D match, TRBD1 (5 bases). Germline-derived CDR1 and CDR2 are SEHNR and FQNEAQ (reference sequence). CDR3 size: 12 residues. With 4 bases removed from V and 6 bases from J, the gap between germline ends came to 10 bases. The CDR3 DNA reads TGTGCCAGCAGCTGGGGCAGGGCCGAGCAGTACTTC. Residues: CASSWGRAEQYF. Using reference TRBV7-9 and TRBJ2-7 for the parts outside the CDR3, the full variable domain is DTGVSQNPRHKITKRGQNVTFRCDPISEHNRLYWYRQTLGQGPEFLTYFQNEAQLEKSRLLSDRFSAERPKGSFSTLEIQRTEQGDSAMYLCASSWGRAEQYFGPGTRLTVT.

The CDR3 coding sequence is TGTGCCAGCAGTTACTCGACCGGGGGTTCCGGGGAGCTGTTTTTT. It encodes CASSYSTGGSGELFF. The gene calls are TRBV6-5 and TRBJ2-2; possible D gene TRBD2, 6 bases. Trimming took 0 bases from V and 6 from J, leaving 11 bases between them. Germline V CDR1 and CDR2: MNHEY, SVGAGI. This CDR3 has 15 residues.

This clone was seen more than once but under ten times. This chain connects TRBV30 to TRBJ2-5; D may be TRBD2 (7 bases). Per the germline V gene, CDR1 is GTSNPN and CDR2 is SVGIG (reference sequence). V lost 3 bases and J lost 2, with 10 bases in between. The CDR3 contains 13 residues. CDR3 DNA sequence: TGTGCCTGGAGGGGGGGGCAACAAGAGACCCAGTACTTC. Translating gives CAWRGGQQETQYF.